The 22 T cell receptor beta chains below come from one sample, sequenced in a study of blood T cell repertoires in COVID-19. Only in-frame clones appear in the TCRdb table, and some are missing; sequencing was by immunoSEQ multiplex PCR. The sample contains about 270,000 clones, about nine tenths of which appear only once. Specimen: peripheral blood. These receptors all come from a man aged 35-49 years with active or convalescent COVID-19.

The J gene is TRBJ2-3, the V gene TRBV10-1; D unclear. Deletions cut 2 bases from V and 6 bases from J, with 12 bases between. The germline V gene has CDR1 WNHNN and CDR2 SYGVQD (reference sequence). This CDR3 has 14 residues. CDR3 sequence (DNA): TGCGCCAGCAGTGAGGTGCGCATTGCGGATACGCAGTATTTT. As protein: CASSEVRIADTQYF.

This chain uses TRBV13 with TRBJ2-1; 13 positions match TRBD2. CDR3 length equals 19 residues. J lost 0 bases, V lost 5 bases, and 10 bases had no gene match. Germline lookup yields CDR1 PRHDT and CDR2 FYEKMQ (reference sequence). This CDR3 is CASSLGGLAGKFSYNEQFF. Written as DNA, the CDR3 is TGTGCCAGCAGCCTGGGGGGACTAGCGGGAAAATTCTCCTACAATGAGCAGTTCTTC.

In its sample, this clone was seen once. The genes are TRBV7-6 and TRBJ2-2; 13 bases match TRBD2. V lost 3 bases to trimming and J lost 4 bases; unmatched junction nucleotides: 11. This CDR3 has 19 residues. In germline, CDR1 is SGHVS, CDR2 FNYEAQ. The CDR3 sequence: CASSFGQLAGGPFTGELFF. CDR3 DNA sequence: TGTGCCAGCAGCTTCGGCCAACTAGCGGGGGGGCCATTCACCGGGGAGCTGTTTTTT.

V is TRBV30 and J is TRBJ1-3, with 7 bases that match TRBD1. The length of the CDR3 is 14 residues. The germline gives CDR1 GTSNPN, CDR2 SVGIG (reference sequence). The V and J ends lost 1 base and 6 bases, in that order; junction bases with no gene match: 6. The CDR3 region is CAWSGTGGVNTIYF. The DNA for the CDR3 is TGTGCCTGGAGTGGGACAGGCGGTGTAAACACCATATATTTT.

The V and J genes are TRBV4-2 and TRBJ1-1, with 11 nucleotides matching TRBD1. J gave up 3 bases and V 0 bases, and 9 bases lay outside the gene matches. The length of the CDR3 is 18 residues. Germline V CDR1 and CDR2: LGHNA, YNFKEQ. The CDR3 sequence is CASSQDGTGGLFYTEAFF. In nucleotides, the CDR3 is TGTGCCAGCAGCCAAGATGGGACAGGGGGTCTGTTTTACACTGAAGCTTTCTTT.

The gene calls are TRBV7-3 and TRBJ2-2; D is unclear. The CDR3 runs to 14 residues. Per the germline V gene, CDR1 is SGHTA and CDR2 is FQGTGA. Trimming removed 1 base at V and 3 bases at J, with 6 bases between. CDR3 region: CASSLIADTGELFF. In DNA form, the CDR3 reads TGTGCCAGCAGCTTAATAGCCGACACCGGGGAGCTGTTTTTT. Together with reference TRBV7-3 and TRBJ2-2, the CDR3 gives the full variable domain: GAGVSQTPSNKVTEKGKYVELRCDPISGHTALYWYRQSLGQGPEFLIYFQGTGAADDSGLPNDRFFAVRPEGSVSTLKIQRTERGDSAVYLCASSLIADTGELFFGEGSRLTVL.

The chain recombines TRBV30 with TRBJ2-3, with 7 bases lining up with TRBD1. With V trimmed by 0 bases and J by 0 bases, 9 bases remained unmatched. The CDR3 runs to 17 residues. Germline V CDR1 and CDR2: GTSNPN, SVGIG (reference sequence). The CDR3 nucleotides are TGTGCCTGGAGTGTACTCTCCGGGACAGTTAGCACAGATACGCAGTATTTT. Residues: CAWSVLSGTVSTDTQYF.

The rearrangement links TRBV10-1 to TRBJ2-2; D perhaps matches TRBD2 (5 bases). V was cut by 0 bases and J by 6 bases, with 8 bases left in between. The CDR3 length is 14 residues. Germline V gives CDR1 WNHNN, CDR2 SYGVQD (reference sequence). The CDR3 DNA sequence: TGCGCCAGCAGTGAGTCGACGGGATCCGGGGAGCTGTTTTTT. It specifies CASSESTGSGELFF.

The J gene is TRBJ2-7, the V gene TRBV11-2; TRBD2 matches 11 bases. J was trimmed by 4 bases and V by 1 base; bases with no gene match: 6. Germline CDR1 reads SGHAT; CDR2 reads FQNNGV. CDR3 length equals 16 residues. In nucleotides, the CDR3 is TGTGCCAGCAGCTTAGCGTCCGGGACTAGCGGATACGAGCAGTACTTC. Translating it yields CASSLASGTSGYEQYF.

The V gene is TRBV19, the J gene TRBJ2-7; TRBD1 aligns across 8 bases. The CDR3 extends over 14 amino acids. CDR1 and CDR2 from the germline V gene are LNHDA and SQIVND (reference sequence). V lost 7 bases to trimming and J lost 6 bases; unmatched junction nucleotides: 11. CDR3 nucleotides: TGTGCCAGTACCCGGGGGACAGGACAAACCGAGCAGTACTTC. Amino acid sequence: CASTRGTGQTEQYF.

V and J are TRBV25-1 and TRBJ1-2, with D possibly being TRBD1 (5 bases). The germline V and J ends were trimmed by 4 bases and 1 base, with 10 bases remaining between them. Germline CDR1 is MGHDK and CDR2 is SYGVNS. There are 14 residues in the CDR3. The CDR3 sequence is CASSGFGHNYGYTF. CDR3 coding DNA: TGTGCCAGCAGTGGGTTCGGACATAACTATGGCTACACCTTC.

This chain connects TRBV14 to TRBJ2-1; possible D gene TRBD2, 5 bases. Germline assignment: CDR1 SGHDN and CDR2 FVKESK. V lost 4 bases and J lost 6, with 22 bases in between. The CDR3 is made up of 17 amino acids. CDR3 DNA sequence: TGTGCCAGCAGCCGCCAAACCGGTCTCAACGCGGGCAATGAGCAGTTCTTC. Protein: CASSRQTGLNAGNEQFF. Based on the CDR3 plus reference TRBV14 and TRBJ2-1, the full variable domain is EAGVTQFPSHSVIEKGQTVTLRCDPISGHDNLYWYRRVMGKEIKFLLHFVKESKQDESGMPNNRFLAERTGGTYSTLKVQPAELEDSGVYFCASSRQTGLNAGNEQFFGPGTRLTVL.

This chain connects TRBV5-4 to TRBJ2-6; possibly TRBD2 for D (6 bases). Germline assignment: CDR1 SGHNT and CDR2 YYREEE (reference sequence). Trimming took off 6 bases at V and 4 bases at J, with 29 bases between the two ends. The CDR3 extends over 20 amino acids. The DNA for the CDR3 is TGTGCCAGCAACGCGCCCGGGGGTACTACCATCTCGGCCGGGGCCAACGTCCTGACTTTC. Its translation: CASNAPGGTTISAGANVLTF.

This clone appeared a single time. The chain employs TRBV18 and TRBJ1-2; no clear D gene. The germline V gene encodes CDR1 KGHSH and CDR2 LQKENI. V lost 3 bases, J lost 4 bases, and 18 bases lay in between. This CDR3 has 16 amino acids. The CDR3 here is CASSPLGSSGVYGYTF. CDR3 nucleotides: TGTGCCAGCTCACCGTTGGGGAGCTCTGGAGTCTATGGCTACACCTTC.

Written as DNA, the CDR3 is TGCGCCAGCAGCGACCCGACAGGGGCTTTCACCGGGGAGCTGTTTTTT. Translated, it gives CASSDPTGAFTGELFF. The gene calls are TRBV5-1 and TRBJ2-2, with 8 bases matching TRBD1. Germline V CDR1 and CDR2: SGHRS, YFSETQ. The junction had 9 bases not matched to a gene; V was cut back by 4 bases and J by 4 bases. This CDR3 spans 16 amino acids. The whole variable domain, remainder taken from reference TRBV5-1 and TRBJ2-2, is KAGVTQTPRYLIKTRGQQVTLSCSPISGHRSVSWYQQTPGQGLQFLFEYFSETQRNKGNFPGRFSGRQFSNSRSEMNVSTLELGDSALYLCASSDPTGAFTGELFFGEGSRLTVL.

V gene TRBV11-2 combines with J gene TRBJ2-5; a weak D match, TRBD1 (6 bases). Between the trimmed V and J ends, which lost 5 bases and 5 bases, there was a span of 15 bases. CDR3 length equals 14 residues. Germline V CDR1 and CDR2: SGHAT, FQNNGV. CDR3 sequence (DNA): TGTGCCAGCAGCCTCGGGGACAATCTGGAGACCCAGTACTTC. Residues: CASSLGDNLETQYF.

The V call is TRBV11-3, the J call TRBJ2-1, with 8 nucleotides matching TRBD2. With V trimmed by 3 bases and J by 3 bases, 10 bases remained unmatched. From germline, CDR1 is SGHNT and CDR2 YENEEA. The CDR3 spans 17 residues. The CDR3 DNA sequence: TGTGCCAGCAGCTTCGACCCCCCGGGACTAGGCTACAATGAGCAGTTCTTC. Translation: CASSFDPPGLGYNEQFF.

The gene calls are TRBV18 and TRBJ2-7; weak D call: TRBD1 (6 bases). Germline assignment: CDR1 KGHSH and CDR2 LQKENI. V was shortened by 6 bases and J by 6 bases, with 15 bases between the two germline ends. The CDR3 runs 13 residues. The CDR3 coding sequence is TGTGCCAGCTCCGCGGACAGTTCTTCCGAGCAGTACTTC. Translation: CASSADSSSEQYF.

The J gene is TRBJ2-1, the V gene TRBV24-1; 7 nucleotides align to TRBD2. Germline V gene data show CDR1 as KGHDR and CDR2 as SFDVKD. The CDR3 contains 12 residues. V dropped 9 bases and J dropped 7; count of bases not matched to a gene: 5. CDR3: CATAGEGNEQFF. DNA of the CDR3: TGTGCCACCGCTGGGGAGGGGAATGAGCAGTTCTTC.

The rearrangement joins TRBV3-1 (or the pseudogene TRBV3-2) to TRBJ2-7; D gene ambiguous. This CDR3 is built from 13 residues. CDR1 is LGHDT, CDR2 YNNKEL, per germline (reference sequence). Trimming pared 1 base from V and 7 bases from J, leaving 11 bases between. The CDR3 sequence is CASSQGMSGEQYF. As DNA, the CDR3 is TGTGCCAGCAGCCAAGGTATGTCCGGGGAGCAGTACTTC.

V gene TRBV3-1 (or the pseudogene TRBV3-2) combines with J gene TRBJ2-2; no clear D gene. Deletions cut 6 bases from V and 6 bases from J, with 5 bases between. Germline V gene lookup returns CDR1 LGHDT and CDR2 YNNKEL (reference sequence). This CDR3 region has 11 residues. CDR3 sequence reads: CASRASGELFF. The CDR3 coding sequence is TGTGCCAGCAGAGCTTCCGGGGAGCTGTTTTTT.

This chain joins TRBV5-1 and TRBJ1-6, with D possibly matching TRBD1 (5 bases). CDR1 is SGHRS, CDR2 YFSETQ, per germline. V lost 9 bases and J 7 bases, leaving 20 bases between the germline ends. The CDR3 extends over 15 amino acids. The CDR3 DNA reads as TGCGCCACTTCGATGGGGGGGGTTGGGAATTCACCCCTCCACTTT. Translation gives CATSMGGVGNSPLHF.